These 2 T cell receptor beta chains came from one sample sequenced in a study of regulatory T cells in long-lasting Graves disease. Construction of TCR beta libraries relied on iRepertoire HTBI primers and on Arm-PCR targeting CDR3 regions. TCRdb re-called the multiplex PCR reads through MiXCR, storing one row per CDR3 protein. The table lists about 540,000 distinct CDR3 sequences, about 13% of them singletons. Time point described: newly diagnosed GD, antithyroid drugs for less than 3 months. With RNA extracted from PBMCs as input, the TCR library was made. The data were also submitted as part of a second study, on T cells in Graves' hyperthyroidism and ophthalmopathy.

The source was peripheral blood mononuclear cells (PBMCs), collected at new diagnosis, from a patient treated with antithyroid drugs. These receptors all stem from a man aged 25 to 40 with Graves disease.

J is TRBJ1-2 and V is TRBV6-1; D call uncertain. The CDR3 has 14 residues. Germline CDR1 reads MNHNS; CDR2 reads SASEGT. The germline V and J ends were trimmed by 0 bases and 2 bases, with 7 bases remaining between them. In DNA, the CDR3 is TGTGCCAGCAGTGAAGCGCAGGCGAACTATGGCTACACCTTC. Translating it yields CASSEAQANYGYTF.

This clonotype was seen many times. The V gene is TRBV3-1, the J gene TRBJ1-1; tentatively, D is TRBD1 (6 bases). CDR3 length: 13 residues. V was trimmed by 1 base and J by 9 bases, leaving 12 bases between them. Germline CDR1 is LGHDT and CDR2 is YNNKEL (reference sequence). CDR3 region: CASSQGRTVKAFF. DNA of the CDR3: TGTGCCAGCAGCCAAGGCCGGACAGTAAAAGCTTTCTTT.